This TCR beta chain was profiled in a study of blood T cell repertoires in COVID-19. The V and J ends lost 3 bases and 6 bases, in that order; junction bases with no gene match: 6. CDR3 length: 14 residues. The germline gives CDR1 LNHDA, CDR2 SQIVND (reference sequence). As handled by the study authors: Reference gene primer amplification in the assay estimated nucleated cell counts. Repertoires were generated with immunoSEQ multiplex PCR, while TCRdb's copy carries only in-frame clones and drops some. Clone size and V and J calls were adopted from that table, with D and trimming inferred from the DNA. The profile shows about 100,000 clones, over 65% of them singletons.

The material sequenced was peripheral blood. The rearrangement links TRBV19 to TRBJ1-1; 8 bases match TRBD1. The origin of this receptor is a man aged 55 to 70 with acute or convalescent COVID-19. CDR3 nucleotide sequence: TGTGCCAGTAGTATCCGTGACAGGGGCGCTGAAGCTTTCTTT. Translation: CASSIRDRGAEAFF.